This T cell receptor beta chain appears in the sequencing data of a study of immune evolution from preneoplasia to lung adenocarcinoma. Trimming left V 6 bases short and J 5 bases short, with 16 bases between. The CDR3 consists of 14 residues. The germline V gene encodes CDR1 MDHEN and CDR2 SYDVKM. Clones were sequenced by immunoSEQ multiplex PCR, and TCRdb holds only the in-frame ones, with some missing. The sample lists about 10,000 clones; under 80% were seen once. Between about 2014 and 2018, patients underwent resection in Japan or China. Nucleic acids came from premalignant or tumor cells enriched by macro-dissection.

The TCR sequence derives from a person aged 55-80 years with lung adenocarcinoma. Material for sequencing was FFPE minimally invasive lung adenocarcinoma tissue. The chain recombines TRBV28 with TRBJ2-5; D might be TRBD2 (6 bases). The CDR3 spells CASSFYTGTETQYF. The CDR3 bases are TGTGCCAGCAGCTTCTACACGGGGACTGAGACCCAGTACTTC.